The 27 T cell receptor beta chains below come from one sample, sequenced in a study of T cell responses to AZD1222 COVID-19 vaccine. Method: immunoSEQ multiplex PCR; TCRdb's copy keeps in-frame clones and lacks some. The sample shows some 150,000 clones, 92% of them seen only once. This specimen consisted of peripheral blood, obtained 28 days after the second AZD1222 dose. These receptors were obtained from an adult who received the AZD1222 COVID-19 vaccine.

This chain connects TRBV15 to TRBJ2-7, with unresolved D. Germline V gene lookup returns CDR1 LNHNV and CDR2 YYDKDF (reference sequence). Trimming left V 0 bases short and J 4 bases short, with 16 bases between. This CDR3 is 16 amino acids long. The CDR3 loop reads CATSRDSLPMRYEQYF. The CDR3 nucleotides are TGTGCCACCAGCAGAGATTCGCTCCCTATGCGGTACGAGCAGTACTTC.

V is TRBV3-1 (or the pseudogene TRBV3-2) and J is TRBJ2-7; D ambiguous. V dropped 1 base and J dropped 2 bases, with 9 bases sitting between them. Germline CDR1 and CDR2: LGHDT and YNNKEL (reference sequence). The CDR3 spans 14 residues. The CDR3 sequence: CASSQGAGTYEQYF. CDR3 nucleotides: TGTGCCAGCAGCCAAGGGGCAGGAACCTACGAGCAGTACTTC.

J is TRBJ1-2 and V is TRBV29-1; 7 nucleotides align to TRBD1. Germline V lookup: CDR1 SQVTM, CDR2 ANQGSEA. The CDR3 has 11 residues. J gave up 8 bases and V 7 bases, and 7 bases lay outside the gene matches. In DNA form, the CDR3 reads TGCAGCGCTCGGACAGGCGCGGGCTACACCTTC. Amino acids: CSARTGAGYTF.

The chain employs TRBV28 and TRBJ1-5; D remains ambiguous. Germline V gene sequence: CDR1 MDHEN, CDR2 SYDVKM. The CDR3 runs to 12 residues. With 7 bases removed from V and 6 bases from J, the gap between germline ends came to 10 bases. The chain's CDR3 is CASTLPGQPQHF. As DNA, the CDR3 is TGTGCCAGCACTCTACCCGGTCAGCCCCAGCATTTT.

The chain carries TRBV6-5 and TRBJ2-5; no clear D. Trimming took 4 bases from V and 1 from J, leaving 10 bases between them. Germline CDR1 and CDR2: MNHEY and SVGAGI. The CDR3 loop spans 14 amino acids. CDR3 protein: CASSFRASQETQYF. DNA for the CDR3: TGTGCCAGCAGTTTCCGGGCATCCCAAGAGACCCAGTACTTC.

V gene TRBV15 combines with J gene TRBJ1-6; D uncertain. This CDR3 has 12 residues. V shed 3 bases and J shed 14 bases, with 11 bases lying between them. CDR1 is LNHNV, CDR2 YYDKDF, per germline (reference sequence). The CDR3 protein is CATSSLIGTLHF. The CDR3 DNA reads as TGTGCCACCAGCAGCCTGATCGGAACCCTCCACTTT.

CDR3 nucleotides: TGTGCCAGCAGCTTAGTACAAAATAGCAATCAGCCCCAGCATTTT. Translated: CASSLVQNSNQPQHF. V and J are TRBV7-2 and TRBJ1-5; D gene uncertain. The CDR3 length is 15 residues. CDR1 SGHTA and CDR2 FQGNSA come from the germline V gene. V lost 1 base and J lost 0, with 7 bases in between.

The J gene is TRBJ1-1, the V gene TRBV4-1; D ambiguous. This CDR3 is built from 14 residues. Per germline, CDR1 MGHRA and CDR2 YSYEKL. The ends were cut back, 4 bases at V and 0 bases at J, with 9 bases in the middle. In DNA, the CDR3 is TGCGCCAGCAGCCGTTTACAGCTGAACACTGAAGCTTTCTTT. It specifies CASSRLQLNTEAFF.

The V call is TRBV5-1, the J call TRBJ2-3; TRBD1 or TRBD2 may be the D gene (5 bases each). V shed 2 bases and J shed 8 bases, with 18 bases lying between them. Germline-derived CDR1 and CDR2 are SGHRS and YFSETQ. The CDR3 runs to 15 residues. The chain's CDR3 is CASSFRDRGGSTQYF. The CDR3 DNA sequence: TGCGCCAGCAGCTTCCGGGACCGGGGTGGTAGTACGCAGTATTTT.

The genes are TRBV6-5 and TRBJ1-1, with D possibly matching TRBD1 (6 bases). Trimming took 10 bases from V and 5 from J, leaving 17 bases between them. This CDR3 has 13 amino acids. Germline values: CDR1 MNHEY, CDR2 SVGAGI. CDR3 DNA: TGTGCCACCCACCAGGGGAGAGTGACTGAAGCTTTCTTT. Encoded protein: CATHQGRVTEAFF.

This chain joins TRBV5-1 and TRBJ2-7, with TRBD1 matching 7 bases. This CDR3 spans 14 amino acids. J gave up 1 base and V 2 bases, and 3 bases lay outside the gene matches. The germline V gene has CDR1 SGHRS and CDR2 YFSETQ. The CDR3: CASSFTGASYEQYF. For the CDR3, the DNA is TGCGCCAGCAGCTTCACAGGGGCGTCCTACGAGCAGTACTTC.

The rearrangement joins TRBV19 to TRBJ1-5; no clear D. The V and J ends lost 6 bases and 3 bases respectively, with 12 bases between them. CDR1 and CDR2 from the germline V gene are LNHDA and SQIVND (reference sequence). The CDR3 extends over 14 amino acids. CDR3 DNA: TGTGCCAGTAGCTTTACTGGGTCCAATCAGCCCCAGCATTTT. It encodes CASSFTGSNQPQHF.

CDR3 DNA: TGTGCCAGCAGCCACACGGGGAGGACAGCCAACTATGGCTACACCTTC. It codes for CASSHTGRTANYGYTF. The chain employs TRBV14 and TRBJ1-2; tentatively, D is TRBD1 (6 bases). Germline values: CDR1 SGHDN, CDR2 FVKESK. The ends were cut back, 3 bases at V and 2 bases at J, with 16 bases in the middle. The CDR3 consists of 16 residues. The full variable domain, its missing parts supplied by reference TRBV14 and TRBJ1-2, is EAGVTQFPSHSVIEKGQTVTLRCDPISGHDNLYWYRRVMGKEIKFLLHFVKESKQDESGMPNNRFLAERTGGTYSTLKVQPAELEDSGVYFCASSHTGRTANYGYTFGSGTRLTVV.

The count of this clone is one. This chain uses TRBV5-6 with TRBJ1-1; no clear D. CDR1 and CDR2 from the germline V gene are SGHDT and YYEEEE. Deletions cut 0 bases from V and 4 bases from J, with 4 bases between. CDR3 size: 12 residues. CDR3 residues: CASSLVATEAFF. CDR3 DNA: TGTGCCAGCAGCTTGGTTGCCACTGAAGCTTTCTTT.

The chain recombines TRBV5-6 with TRBJ1-2; 7 positions match TRBD1. Trimming removed 4 bases from V and 1 base from J; junction bases left unmatched: 4. Germline assignment: CDR1 SGHDT and CDR2 YYEEEE. The CDR3 covers 14 residues. CDR3 coding DNA: TGTGCCAGCAGCAACCGGGACAGTAACTATGGCTACACCTTC. It translates to CASSNRDSNYGYTF.

The rearrangement uses TRBV27 and TRBJ2-7, with 8 positions matching TRBD1. Germline trimming cut 5 bases from V and 0 bases from J; bases unmatched to any gene: 9. Germline CDR1 MNHEY, CDR2 SMNVEV (reference sequence). The CDR3 covers 16 residues. The CDR3 bases are TGTGCCAGCAGTGGCCCGACAGGGGTTAGCTCCTACGAGCAGTACTTC. It is translated as CASSGPTGVSSYEQYF.

The gene calls are TRBV6-6 and TRBJ1-5; 10 bases match TRBD1. The ends lost 4 bases at V and 3 bases at J; junction bases unmatched: 3. CDR1 and CDR2 (germline): MNHNY, SVGAGI (reference sequence). The length of the CDR3 is 15 residues. The CDR3: CASSWTGGTNQPQHF. CDR3 nucleotides: TGTGCCAGCAGTTGGACAGGGGGGACCAATCAGCCCCAGCATTTT.

The chain recombines TRBV5-1 with TRBJ2-1; maybe TRBD1 (8 bases). The germline V and J ends were trimmed by 0 bases and 9 bases, with 16 bases remaining between them. The length of the CDR3 is 15 residues. Germline CDR1 is SGHRS and CDR2 is YFSETQ. CDR3 in amino acids: CASSLVQGGTGEQFF. The CDR3 DNA follows: TGCGCCAGCAGCTTGGTACAGGGGGGGACCGGTGAGCAGTTCTTC.

The chain recombines TRBV9 with TRBJ2-3; D may be TRBD1 (6 bases). CDR3 length equals 14 residues. CDR1 is SGDLS and CDR2 is YYNGEE in the germline V gene. The V and J ends lost 4 bases and 0 bases respectively, with 9 bases between them. The CDR3 coding sequence is TGTGCCAGCAGCCCCGGACAGAGCACAGATACGCAGTATTTT. Translation: CASSPGQSTDTQYF.

The chain is built from TRBV5-6 and TRBJ1-3; D is perhaps TRBD1 (6 bases). Trimming shortened V by 1 base and J by 2 bases, and 13 bases separated the two germline ends. The CDR3 has 16 residues. CDR1 is SGHDT and CDR2 is YYEEEE in the germline V gene. The CDR3 region has the DNA TGTGCCAGCAGCTTGACAGCAGGGGTTACTGGAAACACCATATATTTT. This codes for CASSLTAGVTGNTIYF.

The V gene is TRBV19, the J gene TRBJ1-2; D is uncertain. Germline V gives CDR1 LNHDA, CDR2 SQIVND (reference sequence). The V end was cut by 3 bases, the J end by 4 bases, with 6 bases between. This CDR3 region has 12 residues. Written as DNA, the CDR3 is TGTGCCAGTAGTATGAGACTCTATGGCTACACCTTC. It is translated as CASSMRLYGYTF.

The chain is built from TRBV5-5 and TRBJ2-7; D gene ambiguous. Trimming removed 4 bases from V and 2 bases from J, with 13 bases in between. Germline values: CDR1 SGHKS, CDR2 YYEKEE (reference sequence). The CDR3 consists of 14 residues. Written as DNA, the CDR3 is TGTGCCAGCAGCAAGCCGACACCCCCCTACGAGCAGTACTTC. Translation gives CASSKPTPPYEQYF.

V is TRBV28 and J is TRBJ1-5; D unclear. CDR3 length: 12 residues. Trimming removed 3 bases at V and 7 bases at J, with 7 bases between. The V gene's germline CDR1 is MDHEN and CDR2 SYDVKM. CDR3 nucleotides: TGTGCCAGCAGTTTTGGGAGACAGCCCCAGCATTTT. Translation gives CASSFGRQPQHF. The whole variable domain, remainder taken from reference TRBV28 and TRBJ1-5, is DVKVTQSSRYLVKRTGEKVFLECVQDMDHENMFWYRQDPGLGLRLIYFSYDVKMKEKGDIPEGYSVSREKKERFSLILESASTNQTSMYLCASSFGRQPQHFGDGTRLSIL.

This sequence joins TRBV19 and TRBJ1-1, with D uncertain. Per germline, CDR1 LNHDA and CDR2 SQIVND (reference sequence). V lost 7 bases and J 3 bases, leaving 15 bases between the germline ends. This CDR3 spans 14 amino acids. This CDR3 is CASTGGVVDTEAFF. DNA for the CDR3: TGTGCCAGTACTGGCGGGGTGGTCGACACTGAAGCTTTCTTT.

The chain recombines TRBV2 with TRBJ1-2; D remains unclear. This CDR3 comprises 14 residues. V gave up 10 bases and J gave up 4 bases, with 19 bases separating them. Germline CDR1 SNHLY, CDR2 FYNNEI. The CDR3 coding sequence is TGTGCCACCAGGTCCGGGGAAGAAAGCTATGGCTACACCTTC. The encoded protein is CATRSGEESYGYTF.

This chain uses TRBV27 with TRBJ2-7; TRBD1 agrees at 7 bases. From germline, CDR1 is MNHEY and CDR2 SMNVEV (reference sequence). V lost 3 bases and J lost 3; bases outside the gene matches: 2. This CDR3 comprises 13 residues. CDR3 sequence (DNA): TGTGCCAGCAGTTTGGGACAGAGCTACGAGCAGTACTTC. It yields the protein CASSLGQSYEQYF.

The DNA of the CDR3 is TGTGCCAGCCAGTCAGGGGAAGTCTATAATTCACCCCTCCACTTT. Translation gives CASQSGEVYNSPLHF. The V and J genes are TRBV27 and TRBJ1-6; TRBD1 is a possible D gene (6 bases). Germline V lookup: CDR1 MNHEY, CDR2 SMNVEV (reference sequence). The CDR3 loop spans 15 amino acids. V dropped 8 bases and J dropped 3 bases, with 14 bases sitting between them.